These T cell receptor beta chains were read from a single sample in a study of Graves' ophthalmopathy and Graves' hyperthyroidism. Using its own MiXCR run on the multiplex PCR reads, TCRdb lists one record per CDR3 protein. The profile covers about 550,000 distinct CDR3 sequences, with about 35% appearing a single time and 3.5% to 4.5% taken by the ten largest. The sequenced sample was peripheral blood or thyroid tissue (not recorded which). These receptors were obtained from an adult man with Graves' hyperthyroidism. The CDR3 runs from the conserved cysteine through the conserved F or W. A D gene is named only where the DNA matches it firmly. Expanded clones get a size class; other rows say once, few or many, or leave the size out.

CDR3 DNA,CDR3 protein,V gene,D gene,clone size,J gene
TGCAGCGTTGATCGGATGAACACTGAAGCTTTCTTT,CSVDRMNTEAFF,TRBV29-1,NA,many,TRBJ1-1
TGTGCCACCAGTGACGTCGTTAGTGGCTACACCTTC,CATSDVVSGYTF,TRBV24-1,NA,many,TRBJ1-2
TGTGCCACACAGGGTTTGCAAGAGACCCAGTACTTC,CATQGLQETQYF,TRBV10-3,NA,many,TRBJ2-5
TGTGCCAGCAGATATGTAGCGGGAGAGATCGATGAGCAGTTCTTC,CASRYVAGEIDEQFF,TRBV7-8,TRBD2,few,TRBJ2-1
TGTGCCAGCAGCTTAGGGGGGACAGCCCTTAACTATGGCTACACCTTC,CASSLGGTALNYGYTF,TRBV7-8,TRBD1,few,TRBJ1-2
TGCGCCTGCAGTGATGACAGCAAGTCTGAAGCTTTCTTT,CACSDDSKSEAFF,TRBV10-2,NA,NA,TRBJ1-1
TGCAGCGCCGAGGTCGGCACAGATACGCAGTATTTT,CSAEVGTDTQYF,TRBV29-1,NA,many,TRBJ2-3
TGTGCCAGCTCACCACTCTCTAGGGTAACTAACTATGGCTACACCTTC,CASSPLSRVTNYGYTF,TRBV9,NA,NA,TRBJ1-2
TGTGCCAGCAGCCAAGACGGGACAGTCCTCTCCTACGAGCAGTACTTC,CASSQDGTVLSYEQYF,TRBV14,TRBD1,NA,TRBJ2-7
TGCGCCAGCAGCTCCCGACAGATTTTCGATACCCAGTACTTC,CASSSRQIFDTQYF,TRBV5-1,NA,many,TRBJ2-5
TGTGCCAGTAGTATAGCGGGCGGGGCTAGCAATCAGCCCCAGCATTTT,CASSIAGGASNQPQHF,TRBV19,NA,many,TRBJ1-5